This T cell receptor (beta chain) was observed in a study of blood T cell repertoires in COVID-19. Study context: Samples of COVID-19 (acute and convalescent) were obtained from the United States, Italy and Spain. T cells, B-cell-depleted T cells, or PBMCs supplied cDNA or gDNA.

This CDR3 region has 19 residues. V trimming: 2 bases; J trimming: 6 bases; junction bases outside the gene matches: 19. In the source study's methods: By means of reference gene primer amplification, nucleated cell counts were estimated. Measured with immunoSEQ multiplex PCR; TCRdb has only the in-frame clones, and not every one. The DNA was the basis for D and trimming; V, J and clone size are from that table. The sample includes roughly 200,000 clones, approximately 84% of them seen just once. This TCR was sampled from a man aged 50 or older with active or convalescent COVID-19. Sequencing was done on a sample of peripheral blood. This chain connects TRBV6-7 to TRBJ1-2, with 9 nucleotides matching TRBD1. TRBV6-7 is designated an ORF whose function remains uncertain. The DNA of the CDR3 is TGTGCCAGCAGTTACACACCCCGGGACAGGGAGGTCGTGGTCCATGGCTACACCTTC. Translated, it gives CASSYTPRDREVVVHGYTF.